This is a list of T cell receptor beta chains from one sample in a study of T-cell reconstitution after alpha-beta-depleted transplantation in children. TCRdb used MiXCR to reprocess the PCR reads, holding one entry per CDR3 protein. This sample has some 390,000 distinct CDR3 sequences, with over 20% found just once. This material consisted of PBMCs from the stem cell graft donor, taken from the stem cell graft. All receptors derive from a human donor who donated a stem cell graft to a child with acute myeloid leukemia. The CDR3 runs from the conserved cysteine through the conserved F or W. Each record gives: clone size, D gene, J gene, V gene, CDR3 protein, CDR3 DNA. D genes are given only for firm matches. Only some rows state a clone size, as once, few, many or a class for expanded clones.

abundance: many; d_gene: -; j_gene: TRBJ2-5; v_gene: TRBV29-1; CDR3aa: CSVMREETQYF; CDR3nt: TGCAGCGTTATGAGAGAAGAGACCCAGTACTTC
abundance: -; d_gene: -; j_gene: TRBJ2-2; v_gene: TRBV12-3/TRBV12-4; CDR3aa: CASIDVLNTGELFF; CDR3nt: TGTGCCAGCATAGACGTACTGAACACCGGGGAGCTGTTTTTT
abundance: -; d_gene: -; j_gene: TRBJ2-5; v_gene: TRBV20-1; CDR3aa: CSARDRGGEETQYF; CDR3nt: TGCAGTGCTAGAGACAGGGGTGGGGAAGAGACCCAGTACTTC
abundance: many; d_gene: TRBD1; j_gene: TRBJ1-2; v_gene: TRBV27; CDR3aa: CASSFLDRGQGGYTF; CDR3nt: TGTGCCAGCAGCTTTCTGGACAGGGGGCAGGGTGGCTACACCTTC
abundance: many; d_gene: -; j_gene: TRBJ2-1; v_gene: TRBV24-1; CDR3aa: CATSEIIENEQFF; CDR3nt: TGTGCCACCAGTGAAATTATCGAGAATGAGCAGTTCTTC
abundance: -; d_gene: -; j_gene: TRBJ1-1; v_gene: TRBV3-1; CDR3aa: CASSQEVRALDTEAFF; CDR3nt: TGTGCCAGCAGCCAAGAGGTGAGGGCGTTGGACACTGAAGCTTTCTTT
abundance: -; d_gene: TRBD2; j_gene: TRBJ2-3; v_gene: TRBV7-7; CDR3aa: CASSPGLAATDTQYF; CDR3nt: TGTGCTAGCAGCCCGGGACTAGCGGCCACAGATACGCAGTATTTT
abundance: -; d_gene: -; j_gene: TRBJ2-7; v_gene: TRBV29-1; CDR3aa: CSVDMGTYEQYF; CDR3nt: TGCAGCGTTGACATGGGGACCTACGAGCAGTACTTC
abundance: -; d_gene: -; j_gene: TRBJ2-2; v_gene: TRBV28; CDR3aa: CASSYGQITGELFF; CDR3nt: TGTGCCAGCAGTTATGGACAGATCACCGGGGAGCTGTTTTTT
abundance: few; d_gene: -; j_gene: TRBJ2-1; v_gene: TRBV28; CDR3aa: CASSPEADAYNEQFF; CDR3nt: TGTGCCAGCAGCCCAGAGGCGGATGCCTACAATGAGCAGTTCTTC
abundance: few; d_gene: TRBD2; j_gene: TRBJ2-7; v_gene: TRBV20-1; CDR3aa: CSARDGLAGDEQYF; CDR3nt: TGCAGTGCTAGAGATGGTCTAGCGGGGGACGAGCAGTACTTC
abundance: once; d_gene: -; j_gene: TRBJ2-1; v_gene: TRBV10-1; CDR3aa: CASSDHGQGDNEQFF; CDR3nt: TGCGCCAGCAGTGACCACGGCCAGGGAGACAATGAGCAGTTCTTC
abundance: -; d_gene: -; j_gene: TRBJ2-6; v_gene: TRBV18; CDR3aa: CASSPWSSGANVLTF; CDR3nt: TGTGCCAGCTCACCATGGAGCTCTGGGGCCAACGTCCTGACTTTC
abundance: few; d_gene: -; j_gene: TRBJ2-2; v_gene: TRBV20-1; CDR3aa: CSAREAGGVGELFF; CDR3nt: TGCAGTGCTAGAGAGGCCGGGGGAGTCGGGGAGCTGTTTTTT
abundance: -; d_gene: TRBD2; j_gene: TRBJ2-3; v_gene: TRBV28; CDR3aa: CASSLMYLVLAGATDTQYF; CDR3nt: TGTGCCAGCAGTTTAATGTACCTAGTACTAGCGGGAGCGACAGATACGCAGTATTTT
abundance: many; d_gene: TRBD2; j_gene: TRBJ2-1; v_gene: TRBV6-5; CDR3aa: CASSYPGLAGIEQFF; CDR3nt: TGTGCCAGCAGTTATCCGGGACTAGCGGGAATTGAGCAGTTCTTC
abundance: many; d_gene: -; j_gene: TRBJ2-3; v_gene: TRBV29-1; CDR3aa: CSARDGSTDTQYF; CDR3nt: TGCAGCGCTAGGGACGGCAGCACAGATACGCAGTATTTT
abundance: -; d_gene: -; j_gene: TRBJ1-1; v_gene: TRBV4-1; CDR3aa: CASSHTGSRVDTEAFF; CDR3nt: TGCGCCAGCAGCCATACGGGTTCCAGGGTAGACACTGAAGCTTTCTTT
abundance: many; d_gene: TRBD2; j_gene: TRBJ2-1; v_gene: TRBV29-1; CDR3aa: CSVDLAASPYNEQFF; CDR3nt: TGCAGCGTTGACCTAGCGGCGAGTCCTTACAATGAGCAGTTCTTC
abundance: few; d_gene: -; j_gene: TRBJ2-7; v_gene: TRBV28; CDR3aa: CASTTQYEQYF; CDR3nt: TGTGCCAGCACTACGCAGTACGAGCAGTACTTC
abundance: -; d_gene: -; j_gene: TRBJ2-2; v_gene: TRBV11-2; CDR3aa: CASSLEGAHTGELFF; CDR3nt: TGTGCCAGCAGCTTAGAGGGGGCGCACACCGGGGAGCTGTTTTTT
abundance: -; d_gene: -; j_gene: TRBJ2-7; v_gene: TRBV28; CDR3aa: CASTSTLSYEQYF; CDR3nt: TGTGCCAGCACTTCGACTCTATCCTACGAGCAGTACTTC
abundance: few; d_gene: TRBD2; j_gene: TRBJ2-1; v_gene: TRBV7-6; CDR3aa: CASSLALREGRNEQFF; CDR3nt: TGTGCCAGCAGCTTAGCGTTGCGGGAGGGCCGGAATGAGCAGTTCTTC
abundance: -; d_gene: TRBD2; j_gene: TRBJ2-2; v_gene: TRBV12-3/TRBV12-4; CDR3aa: CASRGVAGTGELFF; CDR3nt: TGTGCCAGCCGCGGGGTAGCGGGGACCGGGGAGCTGTTTTTT
abundance: -; d_gene: -; j_gene: TRBJ2-3; v_gene: TRBV12-3/TRBV12-4; CDR3aa: CASLRGDTQYF; CDR3nt: TGTGCCAGCTTAAGGGGAGATACGCAGTATTTT
abundance: few; d_gene: -; j_gene: TRBJ2-2; v_gene: TRBV27; CDR3aa: CATGGRRGITGELFF; CDR3nt: TGTGCCACCGGGGGTCGCAGGGGGATCACCGGGGAGCTGTTTTTT
abundance: many; d_gene: -; j_gene: TRBJ2-7; v_gene: TRBV20-1; CDR3aa: CSARGSYEQYF; CDR3nt: TGCAGTGCTAGGGGCAGCTACGAGCAGTACTTC
abundance: -; d_gene: TRBD2; j_gene: TRBJ2-1; v_gene: TRBV7-9; CDR3aa: CASSTGTSDSGEQFF; CDR3nt: TGTGCCAGTTCAACCGGGACTAGCGACTCCGGTGAGCAGTTCTTC
abundance: few; d_gene: -; j_gene: TRBJ2-7; v_gene: TRBV20-1; CDR3aa: CSARDLGGTFYEQYF; CDR3nt: TGCAGTGCTAGAGATCTTGGCGGAACATTCTACGAGCAGTACTTC
abundance: few; d_gene: TRBD1; j_gene: TRBJ2-1; v_gene: TRBV20-1; CDR3aa: CSAGTPGGASDEQFF; CDR3nt: TGCAGTGCTGGAACCCCAGGGGGCGCGTCCGATGAGCAGTTCTTC
abundance: few; d_gene: -; j_gene: TRBJ2-7; v_gene: TRBV7-7; CDR3aa: CASSTGLWSYEQYF; CDR3nt: TGTGCTAGCAGCACGGGACTGTGGTCCTACGAGCAGTACTTC
abundance: -; d_gene: -; j_gene: TRBJ1-5; v_gene: TRBV3-1; CDR3aa: CASSPVWTSNQPQHF; CDR3nt: TGTGCCAGCAGCCCCGTTTGGACCTCAAATCAGCCCCAGCATTTT
abundance: -; d_gene: TRBD1; j_gene: TRBJ2-5; v_gene: TRBV29-1; CDR3aa: CSVLDRAQETQYF; CDR3nt: TGCAGCGTCCTCGACAGGGCCCAAGAGACCCAGTACTTC
abundance: -; d_gene: TRBD1; j_gene: TRBJ2-7; v_gene: TRBV12-3/TRBV12-4; CDR3aa: CASRGGTGAYYEQYF; CDR3nt: TGTGCCAGCAGGGGGGGGACAGGGGCTTACTACGAGCAGTACTTC
abundance: many; d_gene: -; j_gene: TRBJ2-1; v_gene: TRBV11-2; CDR3aa: CASSLGQYNEQFF; CDR3nt: TGTGCCAGCAGCTTAGGTCAGTACAATGAGCAGTTCTTC
abundance: -; d_gene: -; j_gene: TRBJ2-3; v_gene: TRBV20-1; CDR3aa: CSASVRADTQYF; CDR3nt: TGCAGTGCTAGTGTTCGGGCGGATACGCAGTATTTT
abundance: many; d_gene: TRBD1; j_gene: TRBJ1-1; v_gene: TRBV12-3/TRBV12-4; CDR3aa: CASRENRGGNTEAFF; CDR3nt: TGTGCCAGCAGGGAGAACAGGGGTGGGAACACTGAAGCTTTCTTT
abundance: many; d_gene: TRBD2; j_gene: TRBJ2-2; v_gene: TRBV29-1; CDR3aa: CSVSTSGGGTGELFF; CDR3nt: TGCAGCGTTTCGACTAGCGGAGGAGGGACCGGGGAGCTGTTTTTT
abundance: few; d_gene: -; j_gene: TRBJ2-1; v_gene: TRBV7-9; CDR3aa: CASSFDYLREQFF; CDR3nt: TGTGCCAGCAGCTTCGACTACCTCAGAGAGCAGTTCTTC
abundance: many; d_gene: TRBD2; j_gene: TRBJ2-3; v_gene: TRBV15; CDR3aa: CATSRTSGTNTQYF; CDR3nt: TGTGCCACCAGCCGAACTAGCGGCACGAATACGCAGTATTTT
abundance: -; d_gene: -; j_gene: TRBJ1-4; v_gene: TRBV12-3/TRBV12-4; CDR3aa: CASRQKEKLFF; CDR3nt: TGTGCCAGCCGACAGAAAGAAAAACTGTTTTTT
abundance: -; d_gene: TRBD1; j_gene: TRBJ1-1; v_gene: TRBV2; CDR3aa: CASIQKGAAPKENTEAFF; CDR3nt: TGTGCCAGCATTCAAAAGGGGGCTGCCCCCAAAGAGAACACTGAAGCTTTCTTT
abundance: many; d_gene: -; j_gene: TRBJ2-1; v_gene: TRBV20-1; CDR3aa: CSASGTSIGGDEQFF; CDR3nt: TGCAGTGCTAGCGGAACTAGCATCGGAGGGGATGAGCAGTTCTTC
abundance: -; d_gene: TRBD2; j_gene: TRBJ2-1; v_gene: TRBV24-1; CDR3aa: CATSDQRTSGSDEQFF; CDR3nt: TGTGCCACCAGTGACCAGAGGACTAGCGGGAGCGATGAGCAGTTCTTC
abundance: few; d_gene: TRBD2; j_gene: TRBJ2-2; v_gene: TRBV20-1; CDR3aa: CSARGTSGIPGELFF; CDR3nt: TGCAGTGCTAGAGGGACTAGCGGGATTCCCGGGGAGCTGTTTTTT
abundance: many; d_gene: TRBD1; j_gene: TRBJ1-2; v_gene: TRBV6-5; CDR3aa: CASRSGQANYGYTF; CDR3nt: TGTGCCAGCAGATCGGGACAGGCGAACTATGGCTACACCTTC
abundance: -; d_gene: TRBD1; j_gene: TRBJ2-4; v_gene: TRBV7-6; CDR3aa: CASSKGQGNGNIQYF; CDR3nt: TGTGCCAGCAGCAAGGGACAGGGGAATGGAAACATTCAGTACTTC
abundance: few; d_gene: -; j_gene: TRBJ2-2; v_gene: TRBV5-1; CDR3aa: CASSLGGFANTGELFF; CDR3nt: TGCGCCAGCAGCTTGGGAGGGTTCGCGAACACCGGGGAGCTGTTTTTT
abundance: few; d_gene: -; j_gene: TRBJ2-7; v_gene: TRBV28; CDR3aa: CASSLPRVNLGYEQYF; CDR3nt: TGTGCCAGCAGTTTACCCCGGGTAAACCTAGGGTACGAGCAGTACTTC
abundance: few; d_gene: TRBD2; j_gene: TRBJ2-3; v_gene: TRBV24-1; CDR3aa: CATMERGRGTDTQYF; CDR3nt: TGTGCCACCATGGAGCGGGGCCGAGGCACAGATACGCAGTATTTT
abundance: -; d_gene: TRBD2; j_gene: TRBJ2-2; v_gene: TRBV6-2/TRBV6-3; CDR3aa: CASSYSRTSGANTGELFF; CDR3nt: TGTGCCAGCAGTTACTCCCGGACTAGCGGAGCGAACACCGGGGAGCTGTTTTTT
abundance: few; d_gene: TRBD1; j_gene: TRBJ1-1; v_gene: TRBV27; CDR3aa: CASSSPGQGLGTEAFF; CDR3nt: TGTGCCAGCAGTTCCCCGGGACAGGGGCTGGGCACTGAAGCTTTCTTT
abundance: once; d_gene: -; j_gene: TRBJ2-1; v_gene: TRBV20-1; CDR3aa: CSARDARVARDYNEQFF; CDR3nt: TGCAGTGCTAGAGATGCTCGGGTTGCACGCGACTACAATGAGCAGTTCTTC
abundance: few; d_gene: -; j_gene: TRBJ2-6; v_gene: TRBV21-1; CDR3aa: CASSKCIISGANVLTF; CDR3nt: TGTGCCAGCAGCAAATGCATAATCTCTGGGGCCAACGTCCTGACTTTC
abundance: few; d_gene: TRBD2; j_gene: TRBJ2-3; v_gene: TRBV7-9; CDR3aa: CASSLLAGGPPDTQYF; CDR3nt: TGTGCCAGCAGCTTATTAGCGGGAGGGCCTCCAGATACGCAGTATTTT
abundance: -; d_gene: -; j_gene: TRBJ2-1; v_gene: TRBV29-1; CDR3aa: CSPSTPVLYNEQFF; CDR3nt: TGCAGCCCTTCCACACCTGTACTATACAATGAGCAGTTCTTC
abundance: -; d_gene: -; j_gene: TRBJ2-7; v_gene: TRBV6-2/TRBV6-3; CDR3aa: CASSSQFYEQYF; CDR3nt: TGTGCCAGCAGTTCCCAATTCTACGAGCAGTACTTC
abundance: -; d_gene: -; j_gene: TRBJ2-4; v_gene: TRBV21-1; CDR3aa: CASSSRLAGGLKNIQYF; CDR3nt: TGTGCCAGCAGCAGCCGACTAGCGGGAGGGTTAAAAAACATTCAGTACTTC
abundance: few; d_gene: TRBD2; j_gene: TRBJ2-3; v_gene: TRBV6-1; CDR3aa: CASSRRLAGFADTQYF; CDR3nt: TGTGCCAGCAGCCGCCGGCTAGCGGGATTCGCAGATACGCAGTATTTT